This T cell receptor beta chain derives from a study of T cell repertoires in cytomegalovirus infection. Overall study findings and caveats: Dominant in the ex vivo response were TCR beta clonotypes restricted by HLA-C and specific for CMV. Cumulative public TCR beta family frequency identified CMV carriers with the relevant HLA.

The germline V gene encodes CDR1 SGHTA and CDR2 FQGNSA. The CDR3 sequence is 15 residues long. Trimming pared 5 bases from V and 0 bases from J, leaving 14 bases between. From the reads, TCRdb called clonotypes with MiXCR, one entry per CDR3 protein. This sample yields around 490,000 distinct CDR3 sequences, of which more than 25% are seen a single time; approximately 13% belongs to the top ten. This clonotype was recorded at least ten times. Its antigen is unidentified. The clonotype was recovered from a human donor in good health (CMV status not recorded). Some clones in this sample may be carry-over from other donors' samples. The chain combines TRBV7-2 with TRBJ2-7, with a tentative D call TRBD2 (6 bases). Sequenced material: PBMCs. The CDR3 DNA reads as TGTGCCAGCAGCCGTGATAGCGGAAGCTCCTACGAGCAGTACTTC. It specifies CASSRDSGSSYEQYF.